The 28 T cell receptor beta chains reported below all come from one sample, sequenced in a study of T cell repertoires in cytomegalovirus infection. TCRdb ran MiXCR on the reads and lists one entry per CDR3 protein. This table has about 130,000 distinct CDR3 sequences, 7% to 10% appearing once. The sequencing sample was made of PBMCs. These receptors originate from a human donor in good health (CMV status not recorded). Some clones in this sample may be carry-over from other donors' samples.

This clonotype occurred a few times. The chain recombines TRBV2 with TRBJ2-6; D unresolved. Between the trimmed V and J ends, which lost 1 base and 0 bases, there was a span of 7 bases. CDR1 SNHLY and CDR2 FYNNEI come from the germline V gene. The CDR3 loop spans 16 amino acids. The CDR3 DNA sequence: TGTGCCAGCAGTGAAGAAAGGGCCTCTGGGGCCAACGTCCTGACTTTC. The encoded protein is CASSEERASGANVLTF.

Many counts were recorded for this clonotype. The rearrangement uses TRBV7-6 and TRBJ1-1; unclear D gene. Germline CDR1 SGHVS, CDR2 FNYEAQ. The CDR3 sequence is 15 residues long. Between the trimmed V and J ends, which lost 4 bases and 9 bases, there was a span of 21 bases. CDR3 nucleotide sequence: TGTGCCAGCAGCTATGGGCCCGAGACACCTCTACAAGCTTTCTTT. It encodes CASSYGPETPLQAFF.

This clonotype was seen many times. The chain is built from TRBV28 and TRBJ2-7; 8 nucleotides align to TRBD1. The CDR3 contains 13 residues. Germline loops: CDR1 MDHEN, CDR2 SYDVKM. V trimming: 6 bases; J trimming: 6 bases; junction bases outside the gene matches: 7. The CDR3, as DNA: TGTGCCAGCAGACCTCAGGGGGCGGTCGAGCAGTACTTC. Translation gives CASRPQGAVEQYF.

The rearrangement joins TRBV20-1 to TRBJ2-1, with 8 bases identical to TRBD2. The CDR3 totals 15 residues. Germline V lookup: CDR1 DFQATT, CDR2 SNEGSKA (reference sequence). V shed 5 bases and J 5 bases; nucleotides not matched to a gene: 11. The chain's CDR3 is CSAGNLAGINNEQFF. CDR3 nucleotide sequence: TGCAGTGCTGGGAATTTAGCGGGGATAAACAATGAGCAGTTCTTC.

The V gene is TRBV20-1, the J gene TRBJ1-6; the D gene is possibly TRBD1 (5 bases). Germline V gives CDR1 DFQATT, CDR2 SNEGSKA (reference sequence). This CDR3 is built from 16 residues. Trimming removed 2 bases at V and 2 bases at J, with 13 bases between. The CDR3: CSARFTGGAYNSPLHF. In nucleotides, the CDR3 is TGCAGTGCTAGATTTACAGGAGGGGCCTATAATTCACCCCTCCACTTT.

CDR3 nucleotides: TGTGCCAGCAGTGGGCAGCGGGCGAACACCGGGGAGCTGTTTTTT. Amino acids: CASSGQRANTGELFF. The gene calls are TRBV2 and TRBJ2-2; a possible D gene is TRBD2 (6 bases). Germline V gives CDR1 SNHLY, CDR2 FYNNEI. V was pared by 4 bases and J by 0 bases, with 9 bases between. The CDR3 has 15 residues.

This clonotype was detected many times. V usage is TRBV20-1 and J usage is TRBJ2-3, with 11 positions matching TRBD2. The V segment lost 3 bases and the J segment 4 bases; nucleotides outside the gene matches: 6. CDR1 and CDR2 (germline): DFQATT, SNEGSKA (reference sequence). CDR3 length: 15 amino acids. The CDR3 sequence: CSASTSGGRSDTQYF. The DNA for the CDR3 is TGCAGTGCTAGCACTAGCGGGGGCAGATCAGATACGCAGTATTTT.

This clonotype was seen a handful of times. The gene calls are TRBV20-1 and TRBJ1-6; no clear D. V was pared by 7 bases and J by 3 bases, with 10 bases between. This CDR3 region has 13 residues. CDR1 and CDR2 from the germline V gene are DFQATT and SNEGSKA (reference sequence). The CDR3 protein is CSGREGYNSPLHF. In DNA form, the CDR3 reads TGCAGTGGTCGTGAAGGCTATAATTCACCCCTCCACTTT.

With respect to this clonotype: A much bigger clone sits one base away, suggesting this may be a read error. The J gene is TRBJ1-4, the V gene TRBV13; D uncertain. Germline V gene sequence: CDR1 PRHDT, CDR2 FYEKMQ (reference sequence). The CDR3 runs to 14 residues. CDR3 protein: CAGSLQGNNEKLFF. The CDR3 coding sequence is TGTGCCGGCAGCTTACAAGGGAATAATGAAAAACTGTTTTTT.

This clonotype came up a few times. CDR3 nucleotide sequence: TGCGCCAGCACTGGATCTATGGACGGGTCCTACGAGCAGTACTTC. It codes for CASTGSMDGSYEQYF. The chain links TRBV5-1 to TRBJ2-7; D is unresolved. Per germline, CDR1 SGHRS and CDR2 YFSETQ. The CDR3 covers 15 residues. The germline V and J ends were trimmed by 6 bases and 1 base, with 17 bases remaining between them.

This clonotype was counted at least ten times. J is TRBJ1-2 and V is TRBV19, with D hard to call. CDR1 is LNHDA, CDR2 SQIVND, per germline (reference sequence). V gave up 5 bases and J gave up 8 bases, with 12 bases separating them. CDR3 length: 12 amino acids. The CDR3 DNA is TGTGCCAGTAGTCCCCGTGCGGAGGGCTACACCTTC. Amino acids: CASSPRAEGYTF.

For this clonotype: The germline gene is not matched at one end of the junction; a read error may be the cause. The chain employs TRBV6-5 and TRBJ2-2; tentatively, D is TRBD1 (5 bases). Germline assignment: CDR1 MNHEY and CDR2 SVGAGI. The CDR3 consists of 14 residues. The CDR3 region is CASSNSLGAGELFF. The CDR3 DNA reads TGTGCCAGCAGTAACTCTCTAGGGGCCGGGGAGCTGTTTTTT.

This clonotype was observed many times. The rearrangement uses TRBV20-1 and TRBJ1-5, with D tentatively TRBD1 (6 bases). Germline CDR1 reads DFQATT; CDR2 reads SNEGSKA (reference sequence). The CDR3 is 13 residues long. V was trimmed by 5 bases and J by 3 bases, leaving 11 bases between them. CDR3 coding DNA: TGCAGTGCTGGCTGGGACACCAATCAGCCCCAGCATTTT. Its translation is CSAGWDTNQPQHF.

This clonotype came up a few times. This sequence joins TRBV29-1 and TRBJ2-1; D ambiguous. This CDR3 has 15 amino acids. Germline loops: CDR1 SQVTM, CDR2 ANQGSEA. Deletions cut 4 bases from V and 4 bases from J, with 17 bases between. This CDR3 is CSVVSRTWGYNEQFF. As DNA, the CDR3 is TGCAGCGTTGTGTCCCGAACCTGGGGTTACAATGAGCAGTTCTTC.

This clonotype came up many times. CDR3 DNA sequence: TGCGCCAGCAGCTGGATAAGAGACTCGGAGCAGTACTTC. This sequence encodes CASSWIRDSEQYF. The rearrangement uses TRBV5-1 and TRBJ2-7; unclear D gene. Trimming cost V 3 bases and J 7 bases, with 14 bases left between them. The CDR3 consists of 13 residues. Per germline, CDR1 SGHRS and CDR2 YFSETQ.

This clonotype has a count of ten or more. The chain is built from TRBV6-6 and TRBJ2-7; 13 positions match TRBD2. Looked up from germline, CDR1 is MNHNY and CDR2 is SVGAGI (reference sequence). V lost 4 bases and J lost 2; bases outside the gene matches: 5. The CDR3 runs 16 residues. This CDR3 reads CASSFQLAGGTYEQYF. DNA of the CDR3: TGTGCCAGCAGTTTTCAACTAGCGGGGGGGACCTACGAGCAGTACTTC.

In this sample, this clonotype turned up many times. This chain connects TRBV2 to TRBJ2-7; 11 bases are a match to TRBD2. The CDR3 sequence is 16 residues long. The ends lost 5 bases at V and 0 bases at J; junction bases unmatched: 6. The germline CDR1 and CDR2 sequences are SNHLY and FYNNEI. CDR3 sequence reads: CASSQPGLAGSYEQYF. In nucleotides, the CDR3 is TGTGCCAGCAGTCAACCCGGACTAGCGGGCTCCTACGAGCAGTACTTC.

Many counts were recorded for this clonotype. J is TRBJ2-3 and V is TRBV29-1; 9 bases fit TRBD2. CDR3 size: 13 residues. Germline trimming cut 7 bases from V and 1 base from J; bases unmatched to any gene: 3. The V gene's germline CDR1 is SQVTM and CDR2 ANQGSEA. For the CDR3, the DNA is TGCAGCGGGCGGACTAGCGGCACAGATACGCAGTATTTT. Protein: CSGRTSGTDTQYF.

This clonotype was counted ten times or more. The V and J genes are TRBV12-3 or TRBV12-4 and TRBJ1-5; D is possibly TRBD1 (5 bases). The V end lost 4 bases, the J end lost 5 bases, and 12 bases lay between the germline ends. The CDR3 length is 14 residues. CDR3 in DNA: TGTGCCAGCAGTTCAAACGGGGGAGATCAGCCCCAGCATTTT. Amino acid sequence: CASSSNGGDQPQHF.

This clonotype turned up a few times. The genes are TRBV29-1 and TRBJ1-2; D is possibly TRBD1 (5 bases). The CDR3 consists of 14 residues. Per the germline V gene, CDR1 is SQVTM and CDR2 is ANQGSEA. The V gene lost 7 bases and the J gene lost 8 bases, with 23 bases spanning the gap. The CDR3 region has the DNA TGCAGCGCAGAAGACAGCTACCCATCCGTAGGCTACACCTTC. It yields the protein CSAEDSYPSVGYTF.

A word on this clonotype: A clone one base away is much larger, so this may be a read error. CDR3 sequence reads: CASRASSNTDTQYF. The CDR3 DNA sequence: TGTGCCAGCAGGGCCAGCAGTAACACAGATACGCAGTATTTT. This sequence joins TRBV12-3 or TRBV12-4 and TRBJ2-3; D is ambiguous. Trimming cost V 6 bases and J 2 bases, with 12 bases left between them. CDR3 length: 14 residues.

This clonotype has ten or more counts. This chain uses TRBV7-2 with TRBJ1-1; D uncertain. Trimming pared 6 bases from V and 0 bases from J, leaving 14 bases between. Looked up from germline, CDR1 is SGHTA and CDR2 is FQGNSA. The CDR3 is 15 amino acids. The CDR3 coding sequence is TGTGCCAGCAGACGTTACCACAACCTGAACACTGAAGCTTTCTTT. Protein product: CASRRYHNLNTEAFF.

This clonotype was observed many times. The CDR3 here is CALDQVVRGLHEQYF. Written as DNA, the CDR3 is TGTGCTTTGGATCAAGTTGTCAGGGGGCTTCACGAGCAGTACTTC. The V and J genes are TRBV30 and TRBJ2-7; 8 bases are a match to TRBD1. Germline V gene sequence: CDR1 GTSNPN, CDR2 SVGIG (reference sequence). The CDR3 runs to 15 residues. Full variable domain (missing parts from reference TRBV30 and TRBJ2-7): SQTIHQWPATLVQPVGSPLSLECTVEGTSNPNLYWYRQAAGRGLQLLFYSVGIGQISSEVPQNLSASRPQDRQFILSSKKLLLSDSGFYLCALDQVVRGLHEQYFGPGTRLTVT.

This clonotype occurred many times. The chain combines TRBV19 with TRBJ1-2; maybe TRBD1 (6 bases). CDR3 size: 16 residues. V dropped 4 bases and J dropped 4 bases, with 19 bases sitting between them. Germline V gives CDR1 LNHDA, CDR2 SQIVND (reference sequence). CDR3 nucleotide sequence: TGTGCCAGTAGTACCAAAAGGACAGCCGTGGTCTATGGCTACACCTTC. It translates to CASSTKRTAVVYGYTF.

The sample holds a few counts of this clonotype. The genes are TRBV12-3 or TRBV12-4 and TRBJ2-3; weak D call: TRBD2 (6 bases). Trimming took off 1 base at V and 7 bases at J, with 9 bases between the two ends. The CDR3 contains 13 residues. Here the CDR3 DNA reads TGTGCCAGCAGTTTAGGGGAGGCCAATACGCAGTATTTT. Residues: CASSLGEANTQYF.

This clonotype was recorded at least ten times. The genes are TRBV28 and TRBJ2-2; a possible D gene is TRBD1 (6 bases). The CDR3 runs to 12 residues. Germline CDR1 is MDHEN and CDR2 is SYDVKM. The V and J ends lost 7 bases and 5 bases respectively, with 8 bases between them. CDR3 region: CASTQGTGELFF. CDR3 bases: TGTGCCAGCACACAGGGAACCGGGGAGCTGTTTTTT.

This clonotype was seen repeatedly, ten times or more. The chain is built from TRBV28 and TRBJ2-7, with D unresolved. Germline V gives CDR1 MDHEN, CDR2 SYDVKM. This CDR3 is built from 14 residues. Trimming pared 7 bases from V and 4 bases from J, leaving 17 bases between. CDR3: CASMALDGLYEQYF. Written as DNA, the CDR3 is TGTGCCAGCATGGCATTGGACGGTTTGTACGAGCAGTACTTC.

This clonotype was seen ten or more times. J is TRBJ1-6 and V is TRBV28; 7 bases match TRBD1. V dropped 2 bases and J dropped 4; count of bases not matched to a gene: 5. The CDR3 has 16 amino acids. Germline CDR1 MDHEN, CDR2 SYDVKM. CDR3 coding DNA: TGTGCCAGCAGTTTACCAGGGGGGGGGTATAATTCACCCCTCCACTTT. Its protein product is CASSLPGGGYNSPLHF.